This entry describes one T cell receptor beta chain. The sample belongs to a study of T cell changes during pregnancy in multiple sclerosis. TCRdb's table, derived via immunoSEQ multiplex PCR, lists solely in-frame clones and lacks some. This repertoire shows about 86,000 clones, approximately 90% found once; its top ten account for 1.5% to 2%. This clonotype was obtained from a female donor in good health, enrolled as a control in a pregnancy study. Sequencing was performed on peripheral blood, taken in the first trimester of pregnancy.

This CDR3 is CATGVDRPFGYTF. The CDR3 region has the DNA TGTGCCACTGGTGTGGACAGGCCGTTTGGCTACACCTTC. This chain links TRBV28 with TRBJ1-2, with 7 bases lining up with TRBD1. In germline, CDR1 is MDHEN, CDR2 SYDVKM. V was clipped by 10 bases and J by 7 bases; unmatched bases: 12. This CDR3 spans 13 amino acids.